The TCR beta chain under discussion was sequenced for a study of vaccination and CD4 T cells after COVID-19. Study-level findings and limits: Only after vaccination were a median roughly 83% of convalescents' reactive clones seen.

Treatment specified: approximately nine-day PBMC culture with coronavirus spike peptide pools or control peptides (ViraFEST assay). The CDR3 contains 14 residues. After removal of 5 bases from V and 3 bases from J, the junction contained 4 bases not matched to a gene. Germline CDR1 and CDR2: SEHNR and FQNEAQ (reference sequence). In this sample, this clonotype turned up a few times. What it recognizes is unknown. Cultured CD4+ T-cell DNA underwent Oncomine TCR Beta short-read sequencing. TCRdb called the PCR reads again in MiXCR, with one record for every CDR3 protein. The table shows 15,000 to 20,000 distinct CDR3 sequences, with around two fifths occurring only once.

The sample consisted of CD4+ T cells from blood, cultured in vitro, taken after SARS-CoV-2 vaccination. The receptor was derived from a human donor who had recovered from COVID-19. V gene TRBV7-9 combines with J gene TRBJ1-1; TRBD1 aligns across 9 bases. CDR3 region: CASSIQGAYTEAFF. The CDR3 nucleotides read TGTGCCAGCAGCATACAGGGGGCATACACTGAAGCTTTCTTT.